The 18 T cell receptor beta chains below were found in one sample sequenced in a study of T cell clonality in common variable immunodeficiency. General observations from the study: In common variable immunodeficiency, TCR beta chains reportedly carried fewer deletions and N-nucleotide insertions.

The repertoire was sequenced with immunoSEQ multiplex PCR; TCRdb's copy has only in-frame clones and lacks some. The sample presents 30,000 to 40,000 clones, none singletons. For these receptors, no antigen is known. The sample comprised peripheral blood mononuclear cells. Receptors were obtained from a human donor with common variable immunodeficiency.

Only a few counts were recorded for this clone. Incomplete CDR3 DNA: TGTGCCAGCTCACCACCTGCGTCCAATGAG. Translating gives CASSPPASNE. The whole CDR3 reads CASSPPASNEQFF. The chain links TRBV18 to TRBJ2-1; D ambiguous. The read is 3 residues too short to cover the CDR3 end, so that end is filled in from the germline J gene. This CDR3 is built from 13 residues. Germline V gives CDR1 KGHSH, CDR2 LQKENI. Trimming took 0 bases from V and 6 from J, leaving 6 bases between them.

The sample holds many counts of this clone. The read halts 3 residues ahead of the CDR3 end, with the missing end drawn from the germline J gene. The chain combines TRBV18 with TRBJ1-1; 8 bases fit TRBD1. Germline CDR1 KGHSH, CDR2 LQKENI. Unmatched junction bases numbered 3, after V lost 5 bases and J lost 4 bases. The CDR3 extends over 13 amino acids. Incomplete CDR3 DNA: TGTGCCAGCTCAACCGGGACAGGCACTGAA. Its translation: CASSTGTGTE. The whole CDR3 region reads CASSTGTGTEAFF.

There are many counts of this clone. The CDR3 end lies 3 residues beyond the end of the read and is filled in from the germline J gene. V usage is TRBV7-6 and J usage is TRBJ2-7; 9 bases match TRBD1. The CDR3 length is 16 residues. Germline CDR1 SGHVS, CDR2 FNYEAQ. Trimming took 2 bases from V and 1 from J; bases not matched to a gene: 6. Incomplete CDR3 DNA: TGTGCCAGCAGCTTATATTCTGGGACAGGGTCCTACGAG. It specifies CASSLYSGTGSYE. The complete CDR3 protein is CASSLYSGTGSYEQYF.

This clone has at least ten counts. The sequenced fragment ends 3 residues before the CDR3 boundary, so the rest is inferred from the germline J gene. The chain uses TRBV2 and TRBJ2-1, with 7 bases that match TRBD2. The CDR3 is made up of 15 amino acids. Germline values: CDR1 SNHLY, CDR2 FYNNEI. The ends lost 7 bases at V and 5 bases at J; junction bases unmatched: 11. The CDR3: CASMVRLADNNEQFF. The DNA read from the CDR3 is TGTGCCAGCATGGTCAGGCTAGCGGATAACAATGAG.

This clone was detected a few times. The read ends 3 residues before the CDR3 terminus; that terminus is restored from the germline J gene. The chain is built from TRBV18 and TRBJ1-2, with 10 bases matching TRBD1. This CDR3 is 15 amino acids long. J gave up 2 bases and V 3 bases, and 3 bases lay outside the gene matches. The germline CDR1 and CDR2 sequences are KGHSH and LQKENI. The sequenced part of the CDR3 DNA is TGTGCCAGCTCACCCCCGGGACAGGGGAACTATGGC. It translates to CASSPPGQGNYG. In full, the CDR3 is CASSPPGQGNYGYTF.

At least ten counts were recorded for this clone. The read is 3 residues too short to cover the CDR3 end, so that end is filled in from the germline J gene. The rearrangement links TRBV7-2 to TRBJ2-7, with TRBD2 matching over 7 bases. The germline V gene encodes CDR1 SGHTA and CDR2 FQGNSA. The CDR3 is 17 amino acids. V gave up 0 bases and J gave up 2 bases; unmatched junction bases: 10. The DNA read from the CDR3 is TGTGCCAGCAGCTTAGCGCTTACTGGGAGGGGTACCTACGAG. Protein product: CASSLALTGRGTYE. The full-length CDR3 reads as CASSLALTGRGTYEQYF.

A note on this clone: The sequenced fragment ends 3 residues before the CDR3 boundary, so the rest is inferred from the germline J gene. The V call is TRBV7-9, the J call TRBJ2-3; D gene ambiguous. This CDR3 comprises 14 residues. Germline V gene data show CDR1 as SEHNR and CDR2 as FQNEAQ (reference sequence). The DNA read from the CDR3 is TGTGCCAGCAGCCTACCATTCGAGACTGCCACG. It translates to CASSLPFETAT. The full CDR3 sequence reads CASSLPFETATQYF.

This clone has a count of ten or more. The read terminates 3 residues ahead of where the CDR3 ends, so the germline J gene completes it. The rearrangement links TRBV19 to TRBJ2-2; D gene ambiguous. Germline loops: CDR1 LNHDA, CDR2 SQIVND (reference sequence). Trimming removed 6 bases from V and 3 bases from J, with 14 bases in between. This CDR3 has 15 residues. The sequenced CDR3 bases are TGTGCCAGTAGCCTGAAACTAACCGACACCGGGGAG. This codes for CASSLKLTDTGE. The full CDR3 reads CASSLKLTDTGELFF.

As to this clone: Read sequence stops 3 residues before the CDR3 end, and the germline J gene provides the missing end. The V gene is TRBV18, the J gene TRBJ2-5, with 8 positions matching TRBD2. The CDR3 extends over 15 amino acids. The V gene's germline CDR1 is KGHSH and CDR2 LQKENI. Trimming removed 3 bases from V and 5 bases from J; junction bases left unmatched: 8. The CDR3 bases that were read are TGTGCCAGCTCACCGAGAGCGGGAGAGGGCGAGACC. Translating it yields CASSPRAGEGET. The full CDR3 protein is CASSPRAGEGETQYF.

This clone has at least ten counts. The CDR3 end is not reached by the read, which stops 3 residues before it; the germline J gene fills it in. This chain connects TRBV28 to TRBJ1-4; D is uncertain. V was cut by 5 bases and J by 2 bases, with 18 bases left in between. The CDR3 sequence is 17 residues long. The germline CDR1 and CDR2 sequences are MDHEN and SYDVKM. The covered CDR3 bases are TGTGCCAGCAGTAGGTGGTTCTCCTCCGGGACTAATGAAAAA. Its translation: CASSRWFSSGTNEK. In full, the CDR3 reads CASSRWFSSGTNEKLFF.

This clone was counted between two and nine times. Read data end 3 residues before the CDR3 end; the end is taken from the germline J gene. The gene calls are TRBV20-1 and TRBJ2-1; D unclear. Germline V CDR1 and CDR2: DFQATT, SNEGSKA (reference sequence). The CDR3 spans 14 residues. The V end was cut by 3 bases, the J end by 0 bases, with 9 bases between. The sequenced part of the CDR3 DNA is TGCAGTGCTAGCCTCTATTACTCCTACAATGAG. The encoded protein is CSASLYYSYNE. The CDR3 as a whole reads CSASLYYSYNEQFF.

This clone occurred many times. Partial CDR3 DNA: TGTGCCAGCAAAATCACAGGGGGGGCCAACGTC. Encoded protein: CASKITGGANV. From start to end, the CDR3 is CASKITGGANVLTF. V usage is TRBV6-2 or TRBV6-3 and J usage is TRBJ2-6; TRBD1 might be the D (6 bases). The read comes to an end 3 residues before the CDR3 does, leaving the germline J gene to fill in the end. V lost 7 bases and J 4 bases, leaving 11 bases between the germline ends. The CDR3 contains 14 residues. Germline CDR1 MNHEY, CDR2 SVGEGT.

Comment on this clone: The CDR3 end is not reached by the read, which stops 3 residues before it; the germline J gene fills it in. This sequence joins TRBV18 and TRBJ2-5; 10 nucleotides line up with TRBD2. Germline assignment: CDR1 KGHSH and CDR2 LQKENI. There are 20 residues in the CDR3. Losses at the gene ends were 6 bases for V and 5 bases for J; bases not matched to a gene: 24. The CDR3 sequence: CASSLQPPLTSGKIEETQYF. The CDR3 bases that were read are TGTGCCAGCTCTCTGCAACCCCCCTTAACTAGCGGGAAGATCGAGGAGACC.

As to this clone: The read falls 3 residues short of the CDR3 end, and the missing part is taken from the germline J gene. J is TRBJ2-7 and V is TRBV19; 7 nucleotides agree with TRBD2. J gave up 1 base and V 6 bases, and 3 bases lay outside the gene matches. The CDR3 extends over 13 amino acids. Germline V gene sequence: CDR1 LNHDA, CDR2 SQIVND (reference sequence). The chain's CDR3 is CASSPAGSYEQYF. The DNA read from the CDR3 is TGTGCCAGTAGCCCAGCGGGGTCCTACGAG. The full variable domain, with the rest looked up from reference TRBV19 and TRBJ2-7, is DGGITQSPKYLFRKEGQNVTLSCEQNLNHDAMYWYRQDPGQGLRLIYYSQIVNDFQKGDIAEGYSVSREKKESFPLTVTSAQKNPTAFYLCASSPAGSYEQYFGPGTRLTVT.

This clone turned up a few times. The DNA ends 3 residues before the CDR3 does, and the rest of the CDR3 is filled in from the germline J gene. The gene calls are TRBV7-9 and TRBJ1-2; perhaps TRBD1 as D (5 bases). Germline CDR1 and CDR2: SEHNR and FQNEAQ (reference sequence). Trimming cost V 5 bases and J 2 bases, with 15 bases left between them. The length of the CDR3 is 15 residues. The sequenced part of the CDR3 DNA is TGTGCCAGCAGCGGCCGGGACTGGGGGAACTATGGC. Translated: CASSGRDWGNYG. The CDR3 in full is CASSGRDWGNYGYTF.

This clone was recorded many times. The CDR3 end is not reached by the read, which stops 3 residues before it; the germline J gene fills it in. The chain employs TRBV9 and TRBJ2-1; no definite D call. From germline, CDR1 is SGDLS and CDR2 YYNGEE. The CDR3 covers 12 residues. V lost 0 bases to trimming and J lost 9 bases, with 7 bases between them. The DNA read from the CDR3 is TGTGCCAGCAGCGTAGGAGGCGGTGAG. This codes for CASSVGGGE. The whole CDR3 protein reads CASSVGGGEQFF.

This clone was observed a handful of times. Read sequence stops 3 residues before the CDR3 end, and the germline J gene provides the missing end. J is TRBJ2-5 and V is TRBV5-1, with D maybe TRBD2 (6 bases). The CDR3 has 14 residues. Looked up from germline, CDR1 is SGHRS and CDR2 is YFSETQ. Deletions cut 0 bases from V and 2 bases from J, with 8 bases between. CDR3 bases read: TGCGCCAGCAGCTTGGAAGGACTACAAGAGACC. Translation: CASSLEGLQET. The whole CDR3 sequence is CASSLEGLQETQYF.

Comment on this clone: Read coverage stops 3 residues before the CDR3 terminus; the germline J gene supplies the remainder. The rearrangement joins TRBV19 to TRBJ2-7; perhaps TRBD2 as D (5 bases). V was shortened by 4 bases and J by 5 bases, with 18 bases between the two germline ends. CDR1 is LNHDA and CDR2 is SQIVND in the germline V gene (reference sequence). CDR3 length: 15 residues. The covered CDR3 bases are TGTGCCAGTAGTACCTGGAACTCAGGAGGCCACGAG. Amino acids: CASSTWNSGGHE. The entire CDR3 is CASSTWNSGGHEQYF.